One and the same sample provided the 14 T cell receptor beta chains below, sequenced in a study of beta chain features in type 1 diabetes. Study-wide results and limits: TCRB CDR3s from Type 1 diabetes patients were moderately but significantly shorter in all four CD4+ subsets.

Their antigen targets remain unknown. Of the isolated RNA, all was reverse transcribed, and so the sequenced material was expressed TCRB transcripts. TCRdb's table, derived via immunoSEQ multiplex PCR, lists solely in-frame clones and lacks some. Of fewer than 300,000 clones listed, about a fifth are singletons. Sequencing was carried out using naive CD4+ T cells from blood. Receptors were obtained from a woman aged 40 to 50 with type 1 diabetes.

This chain uses TRBV29-1 with TRBJ2-5; 9 nucleotides agree with TRBD1. Looked up from germline, CDR1 is SQVTM and CDR2 is ANQGSEA. CDR3 size: 12 residues. V shed 6 bases and J 4 bases; nucleotides not matched to a gene: 3. The CDR3 DNA sequence: TGCAGCGTCGGGACAGGGAGAGAGACCCAGTACTTC. Protein: CSVGTGRETQYF.

The CDR3 loop is CASSGQAYGYTF. The CDR3 DNA follows: TGTGCCAGCAGTGGACAGGCTTATGGCTACACCTTC. The chain uses TRBV28 and TRBJ1-2, with TRBD1 identical over 7 bases. V lost 5 bases and J lost 5; bases outside the gene matches: 2. In germline, CDR1 is MDHEN, CDR2 SYDVKM. The CDR3 loop spans 12 amino acids.

This clone was seen a few times. This chain's CDR3 is CALGQLNYGYTF. The CDR3 DNA sequence: TGTGCCTTGGGACAGCTCAACTATGGCTACACCTTC. The chain combines TRBV30 with TRBJ1-2; 7 nucleotides line up with TRBD1. CDR1 and CDR2 from the germline V gene are GTSNPN and SVGIG (reference sequence). There are 12 residues in the CDR3. V gave up 7 bases and J gave up 2 bases; unmatched junction bases: 4. Full variable domain (rest looked up from reference TRBV30 and TRBJ1-2): SQTIHQWPATLVQPVGSPLSLECTVEGTSNPNLYWYRQAAGRGLQLLFYSVGIGQISSEVPQNLSASRPQDRQFILSSKKLLLSDSGFYLCALGQLNYGYTFGSGTRLTVV.

This clone was seen a handful of times. Other DNA variants within this sample encode the same CDR3. The chain employs TRBV5-4 and TRBJ2-1; TRBD2 matches 11 bases. V trimming: 3 bases; J trimming: 6 bases; junction bases outside the gene matches: 5. Per the germline V gene, CDR1 is SGHNT and CDR2 is YYREEE (reference sequence). The CDR3 sequence is 15 residues long. The CDR3 here is CASSSLAGVGNEQFF. The DNA of the CDR3 is TGTGCCAGCAGCTCACTAGCGGGAGTGGGCAATGAGCAGTTCTTC.

The rearrangement uses TRBV18 and TRBJ1-6, with D tentatively TRBD1 (6 bases). Trimming pared 3 bases from V and 15 bases from J, leaving 21 bases between. The CDR3 extends over 15 amino acids. Germline V CDR1 and CDR2: KGHSH, LQKENI. CDR3 DNA: TGTGCCAGCTCACCCTCCGGGACAACCATTCAAAGCCTCCACTTT. Amino acids: CASSPSGTTIQSLHF.

V gene TRBV7-9 combines with J gene TRBJ2-5; D may be TRBD2 (6 bases). CDR1 is SEHNR, CDR2 FQNEAQ, per germline (reference sequence). The CDR3 covers 15 residues. V was cut by 5 bases and J by 1 base, with 14 bases left in between. The DNA for the CDR3 is TGTGCCAGCAGCGCGGTACCGGGAGCCCAAGAGACCCAGTACTTC. It yields the protein CASSAVPGAQETQYF.

This chain links TRBV5-1 with TRBJ1-1, with D tentatively TRBD1 (6 bases). The CDR3 contains 15 residues. The germline V and J ends were trimmed by 0 bases and 2 bases, with 11 bases remaining between them. Germline V gene sequence: CDR1 SGHRS, CDR2 YFSETQ. The CDR3 spells CASSLVQGYNTEAFF. CDR3 in DNA: TGCGCCAGCAGCTTGGTTCAGGGGTATAACACTGAAGCTTTCTTT.

This clone was observed a handful of times. The chain is built from TRBV4-1 and TRBJ1-3, with 8 bases matching TRBD1. The J segment lost 0 bases and the V segment lost 5 bases, leaving 3 bases of the junction unmatched. CDR1 is MGHRA, CDR2 YSYEKL, per germline. The CDR3 totals 15 residues. CDR3 in DNA: TGCGCCAGCAGCTCGGGACAGGCCTCTGGAAACACCATATATTTT. Its protein product is CASSSGQASGNTIYF.

The sample holds a few counts of this clone. The V call is TRBV6-5, the J call TRBJ1-1; 7 bases fit TRBD1. Germline trimming cut 5 bases from V and 1 base from J; bases unmatched to any gene: 7. Germline V gives CDR1 MNHEY, CDR2 SVGAGI. This CDR3 comprises 15 residues. CDR3 loop: CASSAPGQRNTEAFF. The CDR3 DNA follows: TGTGCCAGCAGTGCCCCGGGACAGAGGAACACTGAAGCTTTCTTT.

This clone was seen only a few times. This rearrangement joins TRBV16 to TRBJ1-5, with D perhaps TRBD1 (5 bases). The CDR3 covers 15 residues. V gave up 4 bases and J gave up 4 bases, with 14 bases separating them. Germline CDR1 is KGHSY and CDR2 is FQNENV. Written as DNA, the CDR3 is TGTGCCAGCAGCCCCCGGGACGGGGGGAATCAGCCCCAGCATTTT. This codes for CASSPRDGGNQPQHF.

This clone was observed a handful of times. The chain recombines TRBV4-3 with TRBJ1-5; TRBD1 is a possible D gene (5 bases). Trimming removed 1 base at V and 4 bases at J, with 14 bases between. There are 16 residues in the CDR3. Germline V CDR1 and CDR2: LGHNA, YSLEER. CDR3 sequence reads: CASSQVTGDSNQPQHF. CDR3 coding DNA: TGCGCCAGCAGCCAAGTCACAGGAGATAGTAATCAGCCCCAGCATTTT.

This chain uses TRBV29-1 with TRBJ1-4; 11 bases match TRBD1. V lost 6 bases to trimming and J lost 7 bases; unmatched junction nucleotides: 1. CDR1 is SQVTM, CDR2 ANQGSEA, per germline. CDR3 size: 12 residues. DNA of the CDR3: TGCAGCGTGGGACAGGGGGTTGAAAAACTGTTTTTT. The encoded protein is CSVGQGVEKLFF. Complete variable domain (other parts from reference TRBV29-1 and TRBJ1-4): SAVISQKPSRDICQRGTSLTIQCQVDSQVTMMFWYRQQPGQSLTLIATANQGSEATYESGFVIDKFPISRPNLTFSTLTVSNMSPEDSSIYLCSVGQGVEKLFFGSGTQLSVL.

This clone was observed a few times. This chain joins TRBV11-1 and TRBJ1-2, with 7 bases identical to TRBD1. This CDR3 region has 14 residues. Germline lookup yields CDR1 SGHAT and CDR2 FQDESV (reference sequence). V shed 6 bases, J shed 8 bases, and the junction held 12 bases outside the gene matches. In DNA form, the CDR3 reads TGTGCCAGCAGAATCCCGGGACAGAAATCCGGCTACACCTTC. It is translated as CASRIPGQKSGYTF. The complete variable domain, with remaining parts taken from reference TRBV11-1 and TRBJ1-2, reads EAEVAQSPRYKITEKSQAVAFWCDPISGHATLYWYRQILGQGPELLVQFQDESVVDDSQLPKDRFSAERLKGVDSTLKIQPAELGDSAMYLCASRIPGQKSGYTFGSGTRLTVV.

The rearrangement links TRBV5-6 to TRBJ2-1, with 10 bases lining up with TRBD2. Germline V lookup: CDR1 SGHDT, CDR2 YYEEEE. The V segment lost 0 bases and the J segment 5 bases; nucleotides outside the gene matches: 11. The CDR3 sequence is 18 residues long. CDR3 amino acids: CASSLDVSASGGNNEQFF. CDR3 nucleotide sequence: TGTGCCAGCAGCTTGGATGTCTCGGCTAGCGGGGGCAACAATGAGCAGTTCTTC.